This T cell receptor beta chain was sequenced during a study of shared clonotypes between healthy human individuals. Findings and limits, study-wide: Naive subsets tended to show greater estimated richness than memory subsets.

Trimming shortened V by 3 bases and J by 4 bases, and 13 bases separated the two germline ends. Germline V CDR1 and CDR2: SGDLS, YYNGEE. The CDR3 has 14 residues. TCRdb's copy holds only in-frame clones and misses some; the assay was immunoSEQ multiplex PCR. The sample shows roughly 2.2 million clones, 85% to 95% of them seen only once. Within Nashville, Tennessee resided all donors, each a Caucasian adult. Comments on this clone: Antigen unknown.

This receptor was obtained from a man in his late teens or twenties in good health. Some clones in this sample may be carry-over from other donors' samples. The rearrangement joins TRBV9 to TRBJ1-1; no clear D gene. Sequences were obtained from naive CD4+ T cells from PBMCs. As for subset: CD45RA+ positively selected. This CDR3 is CASSGNLPITEAFF. The CDR3 bases are TGTGCCAGCAGCGGAAACCTTCCCATCACTGAAGCTTTCTTT.